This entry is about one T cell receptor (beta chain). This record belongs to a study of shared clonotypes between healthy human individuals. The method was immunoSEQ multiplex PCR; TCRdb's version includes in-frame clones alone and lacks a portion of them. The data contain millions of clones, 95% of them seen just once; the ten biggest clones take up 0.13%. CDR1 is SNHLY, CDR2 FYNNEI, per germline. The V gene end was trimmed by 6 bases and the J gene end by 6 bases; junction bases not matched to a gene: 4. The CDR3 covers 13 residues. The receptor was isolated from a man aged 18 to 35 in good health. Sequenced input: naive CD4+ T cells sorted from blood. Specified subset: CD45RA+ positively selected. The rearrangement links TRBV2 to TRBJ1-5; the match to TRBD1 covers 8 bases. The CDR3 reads CASSDTGGQPQHF. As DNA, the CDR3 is TGTGCCAGCAGCGACACAGGGGGTCAGCCCCAGCATTTT.